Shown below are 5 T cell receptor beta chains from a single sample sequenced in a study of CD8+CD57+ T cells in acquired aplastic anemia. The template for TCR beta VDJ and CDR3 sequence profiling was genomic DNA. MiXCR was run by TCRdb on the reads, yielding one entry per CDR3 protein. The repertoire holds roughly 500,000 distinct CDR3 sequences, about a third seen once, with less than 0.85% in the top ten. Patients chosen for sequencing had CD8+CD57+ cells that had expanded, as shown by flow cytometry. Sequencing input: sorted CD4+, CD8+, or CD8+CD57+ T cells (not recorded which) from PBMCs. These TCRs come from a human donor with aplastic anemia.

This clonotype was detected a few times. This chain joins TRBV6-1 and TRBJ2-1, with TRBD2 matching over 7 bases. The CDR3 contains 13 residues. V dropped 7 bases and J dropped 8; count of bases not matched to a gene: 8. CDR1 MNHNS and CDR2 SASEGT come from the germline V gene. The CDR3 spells CASNLLALDEQFF. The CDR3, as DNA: TGTGCCAGCAACTTACTAGCGTTGGATGAGCAGTTCTTC.

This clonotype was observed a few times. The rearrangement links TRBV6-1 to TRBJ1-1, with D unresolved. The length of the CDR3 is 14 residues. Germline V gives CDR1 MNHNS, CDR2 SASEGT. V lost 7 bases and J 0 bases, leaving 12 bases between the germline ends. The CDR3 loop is CASIAGAMNTEAFF. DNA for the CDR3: TGTGCCAGCATAGCAGGTGCTATGAACACTGAAGCTTTCTTT.

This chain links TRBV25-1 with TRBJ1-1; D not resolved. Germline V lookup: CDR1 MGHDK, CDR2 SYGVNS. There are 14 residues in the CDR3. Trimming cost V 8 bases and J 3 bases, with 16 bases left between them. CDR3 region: CASSRRAKYTEAFF. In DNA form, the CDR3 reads TGTGCCAGCTCACGTAGGGCCAAATACACTGAAGCTTTCTTT.

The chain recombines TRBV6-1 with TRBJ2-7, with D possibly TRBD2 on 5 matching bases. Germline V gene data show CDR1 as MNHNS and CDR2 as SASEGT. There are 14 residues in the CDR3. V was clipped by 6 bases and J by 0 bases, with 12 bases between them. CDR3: CASRNTGSSYEQYF. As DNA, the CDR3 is TGTGCCAGCAGAAATACGGGGAGCTCCTACGAGCAGTACTTC.

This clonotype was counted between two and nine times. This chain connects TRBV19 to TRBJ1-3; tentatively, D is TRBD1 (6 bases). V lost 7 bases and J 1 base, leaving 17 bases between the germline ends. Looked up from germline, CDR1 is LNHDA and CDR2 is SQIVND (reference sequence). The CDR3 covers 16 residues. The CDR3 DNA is TGTGCCAGTAATTTTTGGGGGGCTGAATCTGGAAACACCATATATTTT. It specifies CASNFWGAESGNTIYF.